These 7 T cell receptor beta chains originate from one sample sequenced in a study of technical replicates of blood from a few donors. Measured with immunoSEQ multiplex PCR; TCRdb has only the in-frame clones, and not every one. The top ten clones hold 0.38% of a sample with tens of thousands of clones, around 94% of them seen once. The sequenced material came from T cells isolated from PBMCs. The receptor set was obtained from a human donor in good health.

The chain links TRBV27 to TRBJ2-7; TRBD2 matches 7 bases. In germline, CDR1 is MNHEY, CDR2 SMNVEV (reference sequence). There are 15 residues in the CDR3. Losses at the gene ends were 5 bases for V and 0 bases for J; bases not matched to a gene: 7. The CDR3 coding sequence is TGTGCCAGCAGTAGATCCGGGACTACCTCCTACGAGCAGTACTTC. Translation gives CASSRSGTTSYEQYF.

The chain joins TRBV5-6 to TRBJ2-2, with 10 bases lining up with TRBD2. The CDR3 loop spans 16 amino acids. The V and J ends lost 4 bases and 3 bases, in that order; junction bases with no gene match: 6. CDR1 is SGHDT, CDR2 YYEEEE, per germline. The CDR3, as DNA: TGTGCCAGCAGCCCTTTGCTAGCGGGAGACACCGGGGAGCTGTTTTTT. This codes for CASSPLLAGDTGELFF.

This clone was observed once. The V call is TRBV7-2, the J call TRBJ1-2, with TRBD1 matching over 7 bases. J lost 4 bases, V lost 1 base, and 3 bases had no gene match. This CDR3 comprises 14 residues. CDR1 is SGHTA, CDR2 FQGNSA, per germline. The CDR3 nucleotides read TGTGCCAGCAGCTTAGGGGACAGAACCTATGGCTACACCTTC. Protein: CASSLGDRTYGYTF.

The chain carries TRBV30 and TRBJ1-5; no reliable D call. Germline assignment: CDR1 GTSNPN and CDR2 SVGIG (reference sequence). The CDR3 extends over 14 amino acids. V lost 2 bases and J 1 base, leaving 9 bases between the germline ends. DNA for the CDR3: TGTGCCTGGAGTTTAGGAGGAAGCAATCAGCCCCAGCATTTT. Translation gives CAWSLGGSNQPQHF. The entire variable domain, with the rest obtained from reference TRBV30 and TRBJ1-5, is as follows: SQTIHQWPATLVQPVGSPLSLECTVEGTSNPNLYWYRQAAGRGLQLLFYSVGIGQISSEVPQNLSASRPQDRQFILSSKKLLLSDSGFYLCAWSLGGSNQPQHFGDGTRLSIL.

J is TRBJ2-1 and V is TRBV10-3, with 7 bases matching TRBD2. Germline trimming cut 6 bases from V and 9 bases from J; bases unmatched to any gene: 2. Germline CDR1 ENHRY, CDR2 SYGVKD. The CDR3 extends over 11 amino acids. The CDR3 coding sequence is TGTGCCATCAGCACTAGCGCTGAGCAGTTCTTC. This translates into CAISTSAEQFF.

This rearrangement joins TRBV6-6 to TRBJ1-5, with D tentatively TRBD1 (6 bases). From germline, CDR1 is MNHNY and CDR2 SVGAGI (reference sequence). This CDR3 region has 15 residues. V gave up 4 bases and J gave up 3 bases, with 13 bases separating them. The CDR3 nucleotides read TGTGCCAGCAGTTGGGACGTGGGGGCCAATCAGCCCCAGCATTTT. It encodes CASSWDVGANQPQHF.

The rearrangement links TRBV2 to TRBJ2-1; tentatively, D is TRBD2 (6 bases). V was pared by 2 bases and J by 7 bases, with 18 bases between. CDR3 length equals 16 residues. CDR1 and CDR2 (germline): SNHLY, FYNNEI. The CDR3 sequence is CASSERLAGGWNEQFF. CDR3 DNA: TGTGCCAGCAGTGAAAGGTTGGCAGGAGGGTGGAATGAGCAGTTCTTC.